Listed below are T cell receptor beta chains from one sample, sequenced in a study of OX40 agonist ivuxolimab in advanced cancers. The method was immunoSEQ multiplex PCR; TCRdb's version includes in-frame clones alone and lacks a portion of them. The data contain tens of thousands of clones, about nine tenths of them singletons. The specimen comprised CD4+ or CD8+ T cells sorted from blood, sampled in a trial of the OX40 agonist ivuxolimab. Receptor source: an adult with an advanced solid tumor such as melanoma, head and neck, liver or kidney cancer. Both conserved end residues are part of each CDR3. The D gene is left open where the match is weak. A clone size is listed for some rows: how often the clone was seen (once, few, many), or a class if it is expanded.

J | size | D | V | DNA | CDR3
TRBJ2-2 | - | - | TRBV7-6 | TGTGCCAGCAGCTTAGTAGGGGAGCTGTTTTTT | CASSLVGELFF
TRBJ2-2 | - | - | TRBV15 | TGTGCCACCAGCACCCGTACCGGGGAGCTGTTTTTT | CATSTRTGELFF
TRBJ1-5 | - | - | TRBV5-4 | TGTGCCAGCAGCTCCCTCGGTAGCAATCAGCCCCAGCATTTT | CASSSLGSNQPQHF
TRBJ2-5 | - | - | TRBV19 | TGTGCCAGTAGCCTAGACCAAGAGACCCAGTACTTC | CASSLDQETQYF
TRBJ2-7 | few | TRBD1 | TRBV23-1 | TGCGCCAGCTATAAGGGACAGTGCCCCTACGAGCAGTACTTC | CASYKGQCPYEQYF
TRBJ2-1 | - | - | TRBV13 | TGTGCCAGCAGCCTCGACATTGTTGCCGAGCAGTTCTTC | CASSLDIVAEQFF
TRBJ1-2 | once | TRBD1 | TRBV11-2 | TGTGCCAGCAGCTTAGGAGACAGGGGAGACTATGGCTACACCTTC | CASSLGDRGDYGYTF
TRBJ1-5 | - | - | TRBV7-9 | TGTGCCAGCAGCTTGGGGGATCAGCCCCAGCATTTT | CASSLGDQPQHF
TRBJ1-1 | once | TRBD1 | TRBV10-1 | TGCGCCAGCAGTGATCCGGGACAGGGAGCGAACACTGAAGCTTTCTTT | CASSDPGQGANTEAFF
TRBJ2-5 | - | - | TRBV6-6 | TGTGCCAGCAGTTACTCAGGGGGAGAGACCCAGTACTTC | CASSYSGGETQYF
TRBJ2-7 | - | TRBD2 | TRBV11-2 | TGTGCCAGCAGCTTAGTGGGGGACCTAGCGGGGGGCTCCTACGAGCAGTACTTC | CASSLVGDLAGGSYEQYF
TRBJ2-5 | - | - | TRBV6-1 | TGTGCCAGCAATCATCGGGAGACCCAGTACTTC | CASNHRETQYF
TRBJ2-1 | - | - | TRBV5-8 | TGTGCCAGCCAGAATACACGGTCCTCCTACAATGAGCAGTTCTTC | CASQNTRSSYNEQFF
TRBJ1-6 | - | TRBD1 | TRBV5-6 | TGTGCCAGCAGCTTGTTGGCAGGGGGATATAATTCACCCCTCCACTTT | CASSLLAGGYNSPLHF
TRBJ2-7 | - | - | TRBV29-1 | TGCAGCGTTGAATTGGTGCAGGGAGGTGGCTACGAGCAGTACTTC | CSVELVQGGGYEQYF
TRBJ2-3 | - | - | TRBV4-1 | TGCGCCAGCAGCCCTCACACAGGCACAGATACGCAGTATTTT | CASSPHTGTDTQYF
TRBJ1-1 | - | - | TRBV6-5 | TGTGCCAGCAGTACGGGCGGCCCCATGAACACTGAAGCTTTCTTT | CASSTGGPMNTEAFF
TRBJ2-7 | - | - | TRBV5-4 | TGTGCCAGCAGCTTGCTCGGAGGCGAGCAGTACTTC | CASSLLGGEQYF
TRBJ2-1 | - | - | TRBV5-4 | TGTGCCAGCAGCTTGGGAAATGAGCAGTTCTTC | CASSLGNEQFF
TRBJ1-3 | - | - | TRBV10-2 | TGCGCCAGCAGTGAGGCAAACACCATATATTTT | CASSEANTIYF
TRBJ1-2 | once | - | TRBV11-2 | TGTGCCAGCAGCTATACTGTGGGGGATGGCTACACCTTC | CASSYTVGDGYTF
TRBJ2-7 | many | TRBD2 | TRBV18 | TGTGCCAGCTCACCTCAGCGGGGAGGCGAGCAGTACTTC | CASSPQRGGEQYF
TRBJ1-1 | - | - | TRBV19 | TGTGCCAGTAAGGAGGATTACACTGAAGCTTTCTTT | CASKEDYTEAFF
TRBJ2-7 | once | - | TRBV7-9 | TGTGCCAGCAGCATCTCCGGGACCTCGAGCTCCTACGAGCAGTACTTC | CASSISGTSSSYEQYF
TRBJ1-5 | - | - | TRBV6-5 | TGTGCCAGCAGTTCTAGCAGGGGAAGTCCCCAGCATTTT | CASSSSRGSPQHF
TRBJ2-1 | - | TRBD2 | TRBV5-5 | TGTGCCAGCAGCTTGGAGGGACTATACAATGAGCAGTTCTTC | CASSLEGLYNEQFF
TRBJ2-7 | - | - | TRBV6-5 | TGTGCCAGCAGTTATAATGGATACGAGCAGTACTTC | CASSYNGYEQYF
TRBJ2-7 | - | - | TRBV5-1 | TGCGCCAGCAGCTTGGGCAGGGTCTCCTACGAGCAGTACTTC | CASSLGRVSYEQYF
TRBJ1-2 | - | - | TRBV29-1 | TGCAGCGCCGAGCCCGTTACCTATGGCTACACCTTC | CSAEPVTYGYTF
TRBJ2-3 | - | - | TRBV27 | TGTGCCAGCAGTTTATGGGTTGGAGATACGCAGTATTTT | CASSLWVGDTQYF
TRBJ2-4 | once | - | TRBV19 | TGTGCCAGTAGCCAAGCGGGACATCCAGGGAACATTCAGTACTTC | CASSQAGHPGNIQYF
TRBJ1-3 | - | - | TRBV29-1 | TGCAGCGTTGTTGTACCAGCTAACACTGGAAACACCATATATTTT | CSVVVPANTGNTIYF
TRBJ2-2 | - | - | TRBV9 | TGTGCCAGCAGCGTAGGTTCCGACACCGGGGAGCTGTTTTTT | CASSVGSDTGELFF
TRBJ1-1 | - | TRBD1 | TRBV4-2 | TGTGCCAGCAGCCAAGATGACAGGGGATTTTCTGAAGCTTTCTTT | CASSQDDRGFSEAFF
TRBJ1-2 | - | TRBD1 | TRBV18 | TGTGCCAGCTCACCAGGGACAGGGGAAGGCTATGGCTACACCTTC | CASSPGTGEGYGYTF
TRBJ2-7 | - | - | TRBV5-1 | TGCGCCAGCAGCTTGTATCGGGGCTACGAGCAGTACTTC | CASSLYRGYEQYF
TRBJ2-2 | - | - | TRBV19 | TGTGCCAGTAGTACCCAAGGAGGAGGATCCGGGGAGCTGTTTTTT | CASSTQGGGSGELFF
TRBJ2-5 | once | TRBD2 | TRBV2 | TGTGCCAGCAGTAGTAGCGGGGGGGCCTTAGAGACCCAGTACTTC | CASSSSGGALETQYF
TRBJ2-7 | many | TRBD2 | TRBV28 | TGTGCCACCAAATTGACTAGCGGGACCTACGAGCAGTACTTC | CATKLTSGTYEQYF
TRBJ1-2 | few | TRBD1 | TRBV25-1 | TGTGCCAGCTGTGACAGGGACGACTATGGCTACACCTTC | CASCDRDDYGYTF
TRBJ2-7 | - | - | TRBV28 | TGTGCCAGCAGTTTACTGGAGGAGCAGTACTTC | CASSLLEEQYF
TRBJ2-1 | - | TRBD1 | TRBV28 | TGTGCCAGCAGCCTTGGACAGGGTAGCTTCTATGAGCAGTTCTTC | CASSLGQGSFYEQFF
TRBJ1-2 | - | TRBD1 | TRBV4-1 | TGCGCCAGCAGCCAAGAGAACAGGGGTCTGGGCTACACCTTC | CASSQENRGLGYTF
TRBJ1-4 | once | TRBD1 | TRBV5-1 | TGCGCCAGCAGCGAAAGGGACAGGGCGTCTAATGAAAAACTGTTTTTT | CASSERDRASNEKLFF
TRBJ2-2 | - | - | TRBV6-1 | TGTGCCAGCAGAAACGGACACTACACCGGGGAGCTGTTTTTT | CASRNGHYTGELFF
TRBJ1-4 | - | - | TRBV29-1 | TGCAGCGTTGGGGGCGCGAGCGGGGGAACAGCGGGGGAACTGTTTTTT | CSVGGASGGTAGELFF
TRBJ2-1 | - | - | TRBV5-4 | TGTGCCAGCAGCTTGGAAGTCGAACTAGGACCCTACAATGAGCAGTTCTTC | CASSLEVELGPYNEQFF
TRBJ1-5 | - | - | TRBV10-1 | TGCGCCAGCAGTCCCCTGGGGACGTATAGCAATCAGCCCCAGCATTTT | CASSPLGTYSNQPQHF
TRBJ2-5 | - | - | TRBV7-2 | TGTGCCAGCAGCTTAGAGATGGGAGAGACCCAGTACTTC | CASSLEMGETQYF
TRBJ1-4 | once | - | TRBV7-9 | TGTGCCAGCAGCTTAGTTGTGCATTCGTCCAAGGAAAAACTGTTTTTT | CASSLVVHSSKEKLFF
TRBJ2-5 | - | - | TRBV27 | TGTGCCAGCAGTTTGGGGGAGACCCAGTACTTC | CASSLGETQYF
TRBJ1-2 | - | - | TRBV5-1 | TGCGCCAGCAGCTCCGGCCAAAACTATGGCTACACCTTC | CASSSGQNYGYTF
TRBJ1-1 | - | - | TRBV11-1 | TGTGCCAGCAGCCCCCCAGGGCTACCTGAAGCTTTCTTT | CASSPPGLPEAFF